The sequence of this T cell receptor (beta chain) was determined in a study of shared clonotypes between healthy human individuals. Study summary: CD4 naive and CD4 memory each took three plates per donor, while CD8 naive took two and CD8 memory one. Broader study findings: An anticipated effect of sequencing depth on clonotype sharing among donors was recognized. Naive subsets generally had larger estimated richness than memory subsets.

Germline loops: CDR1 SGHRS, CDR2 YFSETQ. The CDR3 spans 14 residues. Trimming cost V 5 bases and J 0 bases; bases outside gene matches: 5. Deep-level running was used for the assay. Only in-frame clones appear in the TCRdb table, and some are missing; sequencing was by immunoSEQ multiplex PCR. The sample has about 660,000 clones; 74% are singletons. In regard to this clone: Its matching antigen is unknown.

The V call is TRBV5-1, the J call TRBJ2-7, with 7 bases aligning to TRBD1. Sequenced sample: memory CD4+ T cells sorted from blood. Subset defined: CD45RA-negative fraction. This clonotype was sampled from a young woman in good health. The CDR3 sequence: CASRRTGNSYEQYF. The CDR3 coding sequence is TGCGCCAGCAGGAGGACAGGAAACTCCTACGAGCAGTACTTC.